Reported below is one T cell receptor beta chain. Its cognate antigen is unknown. A 120-subject validation cohort, separate from the 666-subject first cohort, supplied the donors. These data belong to a study of cytomegalovirus exposure and HLA in healthy donors. Study results and limitations: TCR clusters originating in the first cohort tended to co-occur in the roughly 110 validation repertoires, according to a later analysis. Despite most TCR sequences being rare, some public TCRs occurred in many donors. Reports showed the classifier diagnosing cytomegalovirus status with high specificity and sensitivity.

The CDR3 is 16 residues long. From germline, CDR1 is SNHLY and CDR2 FYNNEI. The ends were cut back, 6 bases at V and 10 bases at J, with 27 bases in the middle. Sequencing used immunoSEQ multiplex PCR; TCRdb keeps in-frame clones, though not all of them. The sample contains roughly 150,000 clones, around nine tenths of which appear only once. Input material: PBMCs. This TCR came from a woman between 18 and 29 years old in good health and CMV-seronegative. The rearrangement uses TRBV2 and TRBJ1-1, with D uncertain. CDR3 sequence (DNA): TGTGCCAGCAGCCCGAGTATCGGACTCTCCTCTGGGCTAGCTTTCTTT. The encoded protein is CASSPSIGLSSGLAFF.